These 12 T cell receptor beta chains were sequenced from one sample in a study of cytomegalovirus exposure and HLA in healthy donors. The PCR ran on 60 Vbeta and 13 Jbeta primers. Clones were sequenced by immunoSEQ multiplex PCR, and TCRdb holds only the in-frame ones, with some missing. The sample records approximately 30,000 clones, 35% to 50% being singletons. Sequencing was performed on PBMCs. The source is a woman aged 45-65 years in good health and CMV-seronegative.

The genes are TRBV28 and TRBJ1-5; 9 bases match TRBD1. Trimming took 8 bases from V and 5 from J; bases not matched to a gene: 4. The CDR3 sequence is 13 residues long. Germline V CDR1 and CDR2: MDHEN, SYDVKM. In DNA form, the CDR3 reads TGTGCCAGCCGGGGACAGGGATATCAGCCCCAGCATTTT. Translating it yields CASRGQGYQPQHF.

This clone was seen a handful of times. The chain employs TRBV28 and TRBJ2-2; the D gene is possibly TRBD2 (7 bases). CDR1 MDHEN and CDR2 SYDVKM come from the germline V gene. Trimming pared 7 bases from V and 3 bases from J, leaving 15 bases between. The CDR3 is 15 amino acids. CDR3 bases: TGTGCCAGCACCTGGGGGGGGCGGGACACCGGGGAGCTGTTTTTT. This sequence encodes CASTWGGRDTGELFF.

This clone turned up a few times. The CDR3 nucleotides are TGTGCCAGCATCGCGACAGGGGGAGGACACGAGCAGTACTTC. Translated: CASIATGGGHEQYF. The V and J genes are TRBV28 and TRBJ2-7; TRBD1 matches at 9 bases. Germline-derived CDR1 and CDR2 are MDHEN and SYDVKM. Losses at the gene ends were 7 bases for V and 5 bases for J; bases not matched to a gene: 9. The CDR3 is 14 residues long.

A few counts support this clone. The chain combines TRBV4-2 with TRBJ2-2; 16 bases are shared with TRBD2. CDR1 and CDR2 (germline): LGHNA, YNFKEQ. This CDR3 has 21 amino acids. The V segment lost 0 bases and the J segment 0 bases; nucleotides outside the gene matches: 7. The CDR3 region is CASSQEGLAGGGTANTGELFF. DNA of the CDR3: TGTGCCAGCAGCCAAGAGGGACTAGCGGGAGGGGGTACCGCGAACACCGGGGAGCTGTTTTTT.

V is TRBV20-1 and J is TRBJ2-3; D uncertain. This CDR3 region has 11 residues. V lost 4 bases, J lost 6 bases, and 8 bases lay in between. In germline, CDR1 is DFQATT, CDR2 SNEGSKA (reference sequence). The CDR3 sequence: CSAIPRDTQYF. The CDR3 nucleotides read TGCAGTGCTATCCCCCGGGATACGCAGTATTTT.

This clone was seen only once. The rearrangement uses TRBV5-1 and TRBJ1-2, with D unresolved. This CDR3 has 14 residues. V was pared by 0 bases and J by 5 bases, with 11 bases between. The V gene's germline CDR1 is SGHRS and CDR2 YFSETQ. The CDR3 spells CASSLVTDHYGYTF. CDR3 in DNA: TGCGCCAGCAGCTTGGTAACAGACCATTATGGCTACACCTTC.

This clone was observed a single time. CDR3 loop: CASSIGRGIQGSYEQYF. The CDR3 coding sequence is TGTGCCAGTAGTATAGGCCGAGGGATACAGGGAAGCTACGAGCAGTACTTC. The chain combines TRBV19 with TRBJ2-7, with D tentatively TRBD1 (6 bases). This CDR3 region has 17 residues. The V end was cut by 1 base, the J end by 3 bases, with 19 bases between. Germline lookup yields CDR1 LNHDA and CDR2 SQIVND (reference sequence).

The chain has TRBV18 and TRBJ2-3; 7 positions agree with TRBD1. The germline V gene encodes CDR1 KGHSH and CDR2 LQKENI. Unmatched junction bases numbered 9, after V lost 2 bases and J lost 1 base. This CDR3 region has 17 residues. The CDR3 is CASSPISDRVGTDTQYF. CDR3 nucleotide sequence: TGTGCCAGCTCACCAATAAGCGACAGGGTTGGCACAGATACGCAGTATTTT.

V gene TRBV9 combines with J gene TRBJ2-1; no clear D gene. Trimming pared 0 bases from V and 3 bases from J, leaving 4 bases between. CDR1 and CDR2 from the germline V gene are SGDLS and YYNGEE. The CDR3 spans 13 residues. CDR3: CASSVAFYNEQFF. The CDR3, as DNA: TGTGCCAGCAGCGTAGCCTTCTACAATGAGCAGTTCTTC.

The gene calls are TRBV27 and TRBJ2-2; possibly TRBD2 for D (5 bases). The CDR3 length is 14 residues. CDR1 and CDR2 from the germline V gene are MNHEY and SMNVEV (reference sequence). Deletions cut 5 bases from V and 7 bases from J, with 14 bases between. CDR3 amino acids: CASSVGSRGGELFF. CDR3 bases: TGTGCCAGCAGTGTAGGGAGCCGGGGCGGGGAGCTGTTTTTT.

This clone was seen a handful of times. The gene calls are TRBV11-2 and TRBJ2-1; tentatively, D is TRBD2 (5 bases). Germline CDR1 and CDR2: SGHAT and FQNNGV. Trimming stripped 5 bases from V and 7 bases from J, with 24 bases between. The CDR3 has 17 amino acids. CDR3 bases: TGTGCCAGCAGCCCTGCGGAGGACCCCGGCATCTATAATGAGCAGTTCTTC. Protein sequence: CASSPAEDPGIYNEQFF.

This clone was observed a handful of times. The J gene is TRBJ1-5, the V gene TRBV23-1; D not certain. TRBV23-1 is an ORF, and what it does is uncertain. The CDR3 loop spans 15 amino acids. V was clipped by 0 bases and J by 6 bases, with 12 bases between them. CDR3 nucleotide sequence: TGCGCCAGCAGTCAATCGTGTCCCGCCGGTCAGCCCCAGCATTTT. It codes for CASSQSCPAGQPQHF.